This TCR beta chain was sequenced during a study of blood T cell repertoires in COVID-19 (TCRdb year 2020). A note on the overall study: Samples from collaborators originated in the United States, Italy and Spain and spanned both the acute and convalescent phases of COVID-19. The material from the prospective study consisted of cDNA or gDNA derived from T cells, B-cell-depleted T cells, or PBMCs. Subjects who had been exposed to COVID-19, were actively infected with it, or had recovered from it provided the deeply sampled blood TCRbeta repertoires that made up the dataset. A freely available public database, intended as a resource for researchers studying the immune response to SARS-CoV-2, is where the repertoires were released. Samples came from the ongoing ImmuneRACE study (first 160 participants) plus 1,254 subjects from 6 global collaborators. The sample metadata nearly always contained a de-identified subject ID, COVID-19 status, age in years and sex. HLA class I and class II types, where available, came from metadata supplied by the sample provider rather than from assay-based typing. The paper's findings and limits, for the study overall: Clinical and demographic metadata were provided uncurated, with the amount varying by source and participant.

In the prospective study, participants were roughly 18 to 95 years old, resided in about two dozen geographic areas of the United States, and were enrolled through a virtual design. In the prospective study, cohorts were assigned on the basis of participant-reported clinical history obtained from a screening survey and a study questionnaire. Each participant in the prospective study had whole blood, serum and a nasopharyngeal or oropharyngeal swab collected by mobile phlebotomists. Additional blood draws and questionnaires over an approximately two-month period could optionally be provided by prospective study participants. Before DNA extraction, prospective study blood samples were shipped either frozen or at room temperature. With regard to this clone: It has no known antigen specificity. The record has no base qualities; no much larger clone is one base away.

TCRbeta CDR3 regions were amplified from genomic DNA by means of the immunoSEQ Assay, a bias-controlled multiplex PCR. Per the original workflow: Nucleated cell counts per sample were estimated from amplification of reference gene primers within the assay. To quantify the absolute abundance of each unique TCRbeta CDR3 rearrangement, sequence reads were collapsed and filtered. Productive Simpson clonality was computed per sample as the square root of Simpson's diversity index over productive rearrangements. Held by TCRdb, this immuneACCESS table contains in-frame sequences only and omits some clones. Under half of the omission traces to an unresolved V gene where checked; the cause of the rest is unknown. The DNA gave D and trimming, while V, J and clone size come from that table. Counted in this sample were fewer than 200,000 clones; around four fifths of them appeared once. The ten largest clones represent approximately 4% of the sample.

The germline V gene provides CDR1 SGHRS and CDR2 YFSETQ. Relative to germline, V is missing 4 bases and J is missing 5 bases, with 5 bases of the junction outside any gene match. The CDR3 starts with the cysteine, ends with the phenylalanine, and has 15 residues. Kept here is only the CDR3 DNA, which spans 45 bases and is read in frame from base 1. Sequenced input: PBMCs or T cells enriched from blood (not recorded which). The V gene is TRBV5-1 and the J gene is TRBJ2-1; 11 central nucleotides agree with TRBD1. The receptor comes from a woman between 45 and 65 years old in a cohort exposed to, infected with or recovered from COVID-19 (not recorded which). The CDR3 amino acid sequence is: CASSPRDRGNNEQFF. The nucleotide sequence reads as follows: TGCGCCAGCAGCCCTCGGGACAGGGGGAACAATGAGCAGTTCTTC.